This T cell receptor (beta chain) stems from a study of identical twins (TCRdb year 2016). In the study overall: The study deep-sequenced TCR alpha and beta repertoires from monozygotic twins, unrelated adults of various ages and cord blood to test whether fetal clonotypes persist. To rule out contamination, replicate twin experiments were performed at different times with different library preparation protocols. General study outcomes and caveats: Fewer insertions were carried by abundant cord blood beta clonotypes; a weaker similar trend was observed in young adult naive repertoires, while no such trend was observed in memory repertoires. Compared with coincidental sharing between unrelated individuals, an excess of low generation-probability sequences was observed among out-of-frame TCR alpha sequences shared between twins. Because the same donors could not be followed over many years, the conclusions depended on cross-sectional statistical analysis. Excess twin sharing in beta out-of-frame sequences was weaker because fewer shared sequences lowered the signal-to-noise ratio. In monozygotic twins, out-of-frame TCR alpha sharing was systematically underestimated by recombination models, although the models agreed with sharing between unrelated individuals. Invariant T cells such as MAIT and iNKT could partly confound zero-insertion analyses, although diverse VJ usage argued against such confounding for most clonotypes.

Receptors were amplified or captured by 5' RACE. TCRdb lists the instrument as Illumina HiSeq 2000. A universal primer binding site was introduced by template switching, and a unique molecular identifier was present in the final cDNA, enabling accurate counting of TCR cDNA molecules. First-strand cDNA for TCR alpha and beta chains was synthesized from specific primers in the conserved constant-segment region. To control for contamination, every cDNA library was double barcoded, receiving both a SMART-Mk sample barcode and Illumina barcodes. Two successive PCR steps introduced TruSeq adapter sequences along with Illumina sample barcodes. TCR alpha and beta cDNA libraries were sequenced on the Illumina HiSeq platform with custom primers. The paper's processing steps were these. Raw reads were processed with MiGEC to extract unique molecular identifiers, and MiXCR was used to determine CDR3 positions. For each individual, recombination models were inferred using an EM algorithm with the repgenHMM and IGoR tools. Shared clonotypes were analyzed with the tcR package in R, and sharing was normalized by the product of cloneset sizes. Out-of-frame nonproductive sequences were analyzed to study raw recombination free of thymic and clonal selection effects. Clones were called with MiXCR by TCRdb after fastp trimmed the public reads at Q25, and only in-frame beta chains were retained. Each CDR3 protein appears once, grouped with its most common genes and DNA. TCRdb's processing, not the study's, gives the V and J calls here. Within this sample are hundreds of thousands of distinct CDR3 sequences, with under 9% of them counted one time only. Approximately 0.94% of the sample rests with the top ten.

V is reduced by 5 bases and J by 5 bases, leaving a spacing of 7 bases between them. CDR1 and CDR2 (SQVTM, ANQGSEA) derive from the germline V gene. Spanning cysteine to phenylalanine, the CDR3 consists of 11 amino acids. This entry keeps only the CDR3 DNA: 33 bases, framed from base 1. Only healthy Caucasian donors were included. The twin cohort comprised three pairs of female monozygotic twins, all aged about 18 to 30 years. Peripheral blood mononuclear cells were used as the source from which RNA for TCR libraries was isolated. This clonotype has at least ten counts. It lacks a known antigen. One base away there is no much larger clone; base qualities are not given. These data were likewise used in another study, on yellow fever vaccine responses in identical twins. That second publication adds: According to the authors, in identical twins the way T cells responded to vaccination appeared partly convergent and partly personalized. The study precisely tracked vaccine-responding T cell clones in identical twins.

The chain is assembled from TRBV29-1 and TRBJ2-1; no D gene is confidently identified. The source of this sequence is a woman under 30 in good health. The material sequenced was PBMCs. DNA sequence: TGCAGCGTTCTTCCTAACAATGAGCAGTTCTTC. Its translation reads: CSVLPNNEQFF.